What follows are 9 T cell receptor beta chains derived from one specimen sequenced in a study of T-cell memory formation after mild COVID-19. A single record per CDR3 protein comes from TCRdb applying MiXCR to the 5' RACE reads. Here the sample spans approximately 500,000 distinct CDR3 sequences, around 27% being singletons. What was sequenced was PBMCs or a T cell subset sorted from them (not recorded which). These receptors were taken from an adult woman who had mild COVID-19 (a few samples of this study predate the infection). Cell type and time point are not known.

This clonotype was seen more than once but under ten times. The chain recombines TRBV7-2 with TRBJ2-1; D possibly corresponds to TRBD2 (6 bases). In germline, CDR1 is SGHTA, CDR2 FQGNSA. CDR3 size: 17 residues. Trimming took 2 bases from V and 2 from J, leaving 16 bases between them. CDR3 in DNA: TGTGCCAGCAGCTTAAGTATCGGGGGACTGGCCTACAATGAGCAGTTCTTC. Its translation is CASSLSIGGLAYNEQFF.

The rearrangement joins TRBV15 to TRBJ2-2, with D maybe TRBD2 (6 bases). CDR3 length: 17 residues. Germline-derived CDR1 and CDR2 are LNHNV and YYDKDF (reference sequence). The germline V and J ends were trimmed by 6 bases and 2 bases, with 19 bases remaining between them. CDR3 DNA: TGTGCCACCAGAAACGACCTCTGGGGGGACAACACCGGGGAGCTGTTTTTT. This codes for CATRNDLWGDNTGELFF.

In this sample, this clonotype turned up a few times. This chain joins TRBV11-1 and TRBJ2-1, with 15 bases identical to TRBD2. This CDR3 comprises 16 residues. Germline V lookup: CDR1 SGHAT, CDR2 FQDESV (reference sequence). The V and J ends lost 5 bases and 8 bases, in that order; junction bases with no gene match: 7. CDR3 in DNA: TGTGCCAGCAGCCTGGGACTAGCGGGAGGCCGGTATGAGCAGTTCTTC. It encodes CASSLGLAGGRYEQFF. The full variable domain, its missing parts supplied by reference TRBV11-1 and TRBJ2-1, is EAEVAQSPRYKITEKSQAVAFWCDPISGHATLYWYRQILGQGPELLVQFQDESVVDDSQLPKDRFSAERLKGVDSTLKIQPAELGDSAMYLCASSLGLAGGRYEQFFGPGTRLTVL.

The chain couples TRBV5-1 to TRBJ1-2; D ambiguous. V was shortened by 4 bases and J by 6 bases, with 16 bases between the two germline ends. The CDR3 consists of 14 residues. The germline V gene has CDR1 SGHRS and CDR2 YFSETQ. CDR3 sequence reads: CASSAVPMSDGYTF. As DNA, the CDR3 is TGCGCCAGCAGCGCCGTCCCTATGAGTGATGGCTACACCTTC.

J is TRBJ1-2 and V is TRBV20-1; 10 bases are shared with TRBD1. V lost 4 bases to trimming and J lost 6 bases; unmatched junction nucleotides: 8. Germline V gene sequence: CDR1 DFQATT, CDR2 SNEGSKA (reference sequence). This CDR3 has 14 residues. The CDR3 region is CSANPGTGVNGYTF. The CDR3 DNA is TGCAGTGCTAACCCCGGGACAGGGGTTAATGGCTACACCTTC.

V usage is TRBV11-2 and J usage is TRBJ1-5, with 7 bases aligning to TRBD1. Germline CDR1 and CDR2: SGHAT and FQNNGV. This CDR3 comprises 15 residues. Unmatched junction bases numbered 3, after V lost 3 bases and J lost 1 base. DNA for the CDR3: TGTGCCAGCAGCTTGACAGGGACAAGCAATCAGCCCCAGCATTTT. Protein product: CASSLTGTSNQPQHF.

The chain carries TRBV7-9 and TRBJ2-7; 11 nucleotides agree with TRBD2. J lost 5 bases, V lost 2 bases, and 5 bases had no gene match. The germline gives CDR1 SEHNR, CDR2 FQNEAQ (reference sequence). This CDR3 has 15 amino acids. CDR3 bases: TGTGCCAGCAGCTTAACTAGCGGGAGTCCCCACGAGCAGTACTTC. Its protein is CASSLTSGSPHEQYF. The entire variable domain, with the rest obtained from reference TRBV7-9 and TRBJ2-7, is as follows: DTGVSQNPRHKITKRGQNVTFRCDPISEHNRLYWYRQTLGQGPEFLTYFQNEAQLEKSRLLSDRFSAERPKGSFSTLEIQRTEQGDSAMYLCASSLTSGSPHEQYFGPGTRLTVT.

This clonotype was seen at least ten times. At one end the junction does not follow the germline gene, possibly because of a read error. The CDR3 DNA reads TGCGCCAGCAGCTTCGGAAGCACAGATACGCAGTATTTT. This sequence encodes CASSFGSTDTQYF. The chain has TRBV12-3 or TRBV12-4 and TRBJ2-3; no definite D call. The length of the CDR3 is 13 residues.

This clonotype was seen at least ten times. The DNA for the CDR3 is TGCAGTGCTAATCCTAGCGGGAGCTCCTACGAGCAGTACTTC. Its translation: CSANPSGSSYEQYF. This chain connects TRBV20-1 to TRBJ2-7; 10 nucleotides match TRBD2. Losses at the gene ends were 4 bases for V and 0 bases for J; bases not matched to a gene: 3. Germline V gene lookup returns CDR1 DFQATT and CDR2 SNEGSKA (reference sequence). This CDR3 spans 14 amino acids.